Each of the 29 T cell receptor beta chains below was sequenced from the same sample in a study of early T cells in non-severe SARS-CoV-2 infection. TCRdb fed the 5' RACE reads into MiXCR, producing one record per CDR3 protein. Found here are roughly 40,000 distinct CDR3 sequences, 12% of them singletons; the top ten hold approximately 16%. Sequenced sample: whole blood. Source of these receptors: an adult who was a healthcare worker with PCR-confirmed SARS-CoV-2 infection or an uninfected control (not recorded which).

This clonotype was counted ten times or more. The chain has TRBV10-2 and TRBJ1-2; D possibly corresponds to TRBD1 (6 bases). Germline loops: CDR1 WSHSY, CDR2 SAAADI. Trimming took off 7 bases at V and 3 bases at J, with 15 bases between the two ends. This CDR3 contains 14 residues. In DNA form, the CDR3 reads TGCGCCAGCAAAAGGGGGGAGTCGGACTATGGCTACACCTTC. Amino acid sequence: CASKRGESDYGYTF.

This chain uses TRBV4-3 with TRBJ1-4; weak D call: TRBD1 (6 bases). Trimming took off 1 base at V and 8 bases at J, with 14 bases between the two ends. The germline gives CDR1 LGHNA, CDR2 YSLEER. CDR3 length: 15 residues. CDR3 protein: CASSQGMTQGEKLFF. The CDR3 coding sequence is TGCGCCAGCAGCCAAGGCATGACTCAGGGGGAAAAACTGTTTTTT.

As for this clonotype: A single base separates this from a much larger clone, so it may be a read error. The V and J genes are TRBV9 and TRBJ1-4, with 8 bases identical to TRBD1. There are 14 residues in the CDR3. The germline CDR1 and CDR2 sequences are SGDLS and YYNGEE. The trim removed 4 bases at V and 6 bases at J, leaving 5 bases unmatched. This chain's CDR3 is CASSHQGADEKLFF. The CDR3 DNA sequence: TGTGCCAGCAGCCATCAGGGGGCGGATGAAAAACTGTTTTTT. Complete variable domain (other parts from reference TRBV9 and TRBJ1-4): DSGVTQTPKHLITATGQRVTLRCSPRSGDLSVYWYQQSLDQGLQFLIQYYNGEERAKGNILERFSAQQFPDLHSELNLSSLELGDSALYFCASSHQGADEKLFFGSGTQLSVL.

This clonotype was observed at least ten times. For the CDR3, the DNA is TGTGCCAGCAGCTCGCTCCGGGGACTAGCGGACAATGAGCAGTTCTTC. This translates into CASSSLRGLADNEQFF. The V gene is TRBV11-2, the J gene TRBJ2-1, with 11 bases aligning to TRBD2. CDR1 SGHAT and CDR2 FQNNGV come from the germline V gene. The CDR3 consists of 16 residues. V trimming: 4 bases; J trimming: 5 bases; junction bases outside the gene matches: 7.

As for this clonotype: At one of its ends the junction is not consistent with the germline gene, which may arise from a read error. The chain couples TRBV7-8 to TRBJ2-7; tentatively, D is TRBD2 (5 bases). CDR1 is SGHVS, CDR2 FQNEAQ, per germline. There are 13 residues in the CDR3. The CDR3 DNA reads TGTGCCAACAGCTTAGCCGGGGCCTACGAGCAGTACTTC. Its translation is CANSLAGAYEQYF.

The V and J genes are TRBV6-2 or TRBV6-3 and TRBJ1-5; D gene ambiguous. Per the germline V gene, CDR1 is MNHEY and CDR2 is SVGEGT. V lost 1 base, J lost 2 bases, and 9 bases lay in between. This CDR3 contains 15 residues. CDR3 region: CASSYLLVGNQPQHF. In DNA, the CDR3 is TGTGCCAGCAGTTACTTACTAGTGGGCAATCAGCCCCAGCATTTT.

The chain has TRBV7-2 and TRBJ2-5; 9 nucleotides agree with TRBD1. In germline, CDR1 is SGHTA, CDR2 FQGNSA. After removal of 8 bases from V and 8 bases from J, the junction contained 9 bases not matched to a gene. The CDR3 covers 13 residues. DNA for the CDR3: TGTGCCAGCGGAACAGGGGGCCTTCACACCCAGTACTTC. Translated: CASGTGGLHTQYF. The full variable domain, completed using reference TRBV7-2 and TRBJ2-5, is GAGVSQSPSNKVTEKGKDVELRCDPISGHTALYWYRQSLGQGLEFLIYFQGNSAPDKSGLPSDRFSAERTGGSVSTLTIQRTQQEDSAVYLCASGTGGLHTQYFGPGTRLLVL.

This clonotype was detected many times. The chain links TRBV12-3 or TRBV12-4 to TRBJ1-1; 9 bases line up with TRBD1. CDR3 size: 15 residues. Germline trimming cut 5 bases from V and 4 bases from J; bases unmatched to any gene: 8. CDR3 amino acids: CASSPNRGRTTEAFF. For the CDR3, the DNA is TGTGCCAGCAGTCCAAACAGGGGGCGGACCACTGAAGCTTTCTTT.

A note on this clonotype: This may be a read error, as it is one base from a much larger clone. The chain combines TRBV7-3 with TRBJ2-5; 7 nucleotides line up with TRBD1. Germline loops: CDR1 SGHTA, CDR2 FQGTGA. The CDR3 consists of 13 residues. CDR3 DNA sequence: TGTACCAGCAGCAAGGGGGCTCAGGAGACCCAGTACTTC. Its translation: CTSSKGAQETQYF.

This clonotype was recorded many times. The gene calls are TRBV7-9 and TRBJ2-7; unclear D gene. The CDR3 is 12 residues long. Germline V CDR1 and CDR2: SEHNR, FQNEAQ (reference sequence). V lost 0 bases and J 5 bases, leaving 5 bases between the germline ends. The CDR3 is CASSLAKNEQYF. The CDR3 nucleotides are TGTGCCAGCAGCTTAGCGAAGAACGAGCAGTACTTC.

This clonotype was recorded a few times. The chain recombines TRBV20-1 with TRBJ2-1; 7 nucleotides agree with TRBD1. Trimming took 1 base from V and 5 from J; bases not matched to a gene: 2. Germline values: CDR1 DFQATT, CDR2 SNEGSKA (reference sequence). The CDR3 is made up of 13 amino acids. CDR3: CSARGQGDNEQFF. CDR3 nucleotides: TGCAGTGCTAGAGGACAGGGTGACAATGAGCAGTTCTTC.

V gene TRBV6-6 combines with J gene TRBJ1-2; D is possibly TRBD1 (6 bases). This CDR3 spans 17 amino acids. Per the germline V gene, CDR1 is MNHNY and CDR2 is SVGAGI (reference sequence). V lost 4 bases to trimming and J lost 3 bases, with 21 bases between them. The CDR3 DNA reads TGTGCCAGCAGTTCTCCCAAGGACAGTCGAGTGCACTATGGCTACACCTTC. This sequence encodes CASSSPKDSRVHYGYTF.

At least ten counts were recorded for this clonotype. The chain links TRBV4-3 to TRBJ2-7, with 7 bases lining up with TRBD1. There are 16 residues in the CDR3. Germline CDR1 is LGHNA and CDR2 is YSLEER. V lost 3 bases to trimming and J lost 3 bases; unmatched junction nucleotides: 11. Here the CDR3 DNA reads TGCGCCAGCAGCCATGGGCAGGGGGTGAGGAACTACGAGCAGTACTTC. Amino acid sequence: CASSHGQGVRNYEQYF.

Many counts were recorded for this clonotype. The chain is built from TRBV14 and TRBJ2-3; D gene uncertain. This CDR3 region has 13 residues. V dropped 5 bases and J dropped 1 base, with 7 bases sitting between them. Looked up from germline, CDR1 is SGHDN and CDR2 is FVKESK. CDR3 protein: CASSFSRTDTQYF. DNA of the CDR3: TGTGCCAGCAGCTTTTCTCGCACAGATACGCAGTATTTT.

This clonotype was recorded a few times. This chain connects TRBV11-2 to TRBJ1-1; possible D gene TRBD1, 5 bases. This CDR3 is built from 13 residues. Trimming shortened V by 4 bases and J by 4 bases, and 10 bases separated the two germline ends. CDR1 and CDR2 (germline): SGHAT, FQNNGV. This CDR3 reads CASSYAGGTEAFF. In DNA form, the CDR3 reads TGTGCCAGCAGCTACGCCGGGGGCACTGAAGCTTTCTTT. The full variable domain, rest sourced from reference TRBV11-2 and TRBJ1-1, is EAGVAQSPRYKIIEKRQSVAFWCNPISGHATLYWYQQILGQGPKLLIQFQNNGVVDDSQLPKDRFSAERLKGVDSTLKIQPAKLEDSAVYLCASSYAGGTEAFFGQGTRLTVV.

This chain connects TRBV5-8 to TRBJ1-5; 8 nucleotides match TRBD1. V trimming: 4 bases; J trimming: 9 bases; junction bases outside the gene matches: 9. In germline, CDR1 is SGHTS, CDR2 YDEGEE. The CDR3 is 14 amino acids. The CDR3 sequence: CASSRQGLTWPQHF. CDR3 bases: TGTGCCAGCAGCCGACAGGGGCTGACGTGGCCCCAGCATTTT.

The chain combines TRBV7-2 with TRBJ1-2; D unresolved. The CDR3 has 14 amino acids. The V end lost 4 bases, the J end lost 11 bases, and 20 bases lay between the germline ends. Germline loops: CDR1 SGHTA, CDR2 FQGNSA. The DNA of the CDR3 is TGTGCCAGCAGCTCAGCGCCCGGCGTACTACGTTACACCTTC. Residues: CASSSAPGVLRYTF.

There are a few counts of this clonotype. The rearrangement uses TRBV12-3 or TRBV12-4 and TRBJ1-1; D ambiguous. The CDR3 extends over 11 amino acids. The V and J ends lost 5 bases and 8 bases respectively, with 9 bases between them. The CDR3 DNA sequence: TGTGCCAGCAGTGTCCGGGTCGAAGCTTTCTTT. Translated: CASSVRVEAFF.

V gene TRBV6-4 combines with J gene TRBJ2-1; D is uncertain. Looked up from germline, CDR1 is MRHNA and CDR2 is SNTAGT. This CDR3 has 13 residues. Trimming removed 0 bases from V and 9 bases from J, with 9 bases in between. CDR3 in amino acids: CASSDSGLTEQFF. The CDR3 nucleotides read TGTGCCAGCAGTGACTCAGGCCTTACTGAGCAGTTCTTC.

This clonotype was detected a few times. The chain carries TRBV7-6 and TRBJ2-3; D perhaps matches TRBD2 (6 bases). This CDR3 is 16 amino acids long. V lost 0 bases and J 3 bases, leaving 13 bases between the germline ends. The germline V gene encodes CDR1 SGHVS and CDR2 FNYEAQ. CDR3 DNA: TGTGCCAGCAGCTTAGCCACTGAGGCGGGGACAGATACGCAGTATTTT. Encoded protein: CASSLATEAGTDTQYF.

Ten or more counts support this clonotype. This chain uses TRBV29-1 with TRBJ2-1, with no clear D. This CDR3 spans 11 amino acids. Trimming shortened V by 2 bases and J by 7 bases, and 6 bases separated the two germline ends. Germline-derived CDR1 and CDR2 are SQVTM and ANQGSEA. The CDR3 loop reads CSVERENEQFF. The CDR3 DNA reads TGCAGCGTTGAAAGGGAAAATGAGCAGTTCTTC.

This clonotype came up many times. CDR3 residues: CASSDSTGELFF. The CDR3 DNA reads TGTGCCAGCAGTGATTCCACCGGGGAGCTGTTTTTT. The chain uses TRBV12-3 or TRBV12-4 and TRBJ2-2, with no clear D. V lost 5 bases and J 4 bases, leaving 5 bases between the germline ends. The CDR3 has 12 amino acids.

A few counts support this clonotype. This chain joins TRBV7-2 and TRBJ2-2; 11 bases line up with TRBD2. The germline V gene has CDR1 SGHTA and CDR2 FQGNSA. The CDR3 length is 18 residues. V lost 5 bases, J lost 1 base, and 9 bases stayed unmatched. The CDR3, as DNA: TGTGCCAGCAGCCCACAAGGGCTAGCGGGAGGGAACACCGGGGAGCTGTTTTTT. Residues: CASSPQGLAGGNTGELFF.

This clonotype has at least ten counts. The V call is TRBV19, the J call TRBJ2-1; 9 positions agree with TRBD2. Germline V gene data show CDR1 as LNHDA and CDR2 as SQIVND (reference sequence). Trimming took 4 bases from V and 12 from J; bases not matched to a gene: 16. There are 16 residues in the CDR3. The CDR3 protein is CASSTGGLAPAQGQFF. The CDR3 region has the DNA TGTGCCAGTAGTACCGGTGGACTAGCGCCCGCCCAGGGGCAGTTCTTC.

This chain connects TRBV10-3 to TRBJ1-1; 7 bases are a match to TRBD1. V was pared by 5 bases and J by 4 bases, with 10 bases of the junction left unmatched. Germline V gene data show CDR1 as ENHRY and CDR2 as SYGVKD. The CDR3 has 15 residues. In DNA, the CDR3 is TGTGCCATCAGTCAACAGGGGTTTGGGGGCACTGAAGCTTTCTTT. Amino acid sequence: CAISQQGFGGTEAFF.

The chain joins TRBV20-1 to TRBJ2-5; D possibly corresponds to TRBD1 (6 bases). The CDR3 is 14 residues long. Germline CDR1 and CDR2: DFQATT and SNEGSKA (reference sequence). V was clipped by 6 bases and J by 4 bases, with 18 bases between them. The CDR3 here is CSAIGQPDPETQYF. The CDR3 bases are TGCAGTGCCATAGGACAGCCGGACCCAGAGACCCAGTACTTC.

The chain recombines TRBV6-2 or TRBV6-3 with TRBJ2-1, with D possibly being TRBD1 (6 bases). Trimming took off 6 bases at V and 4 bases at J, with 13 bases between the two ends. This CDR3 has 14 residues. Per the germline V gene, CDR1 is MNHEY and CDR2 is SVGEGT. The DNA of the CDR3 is TGTGCCAGCAGCCCTTCGGACAGTTACAATGAGCAGTTCTTC. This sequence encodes CASSPSDSYNEQFF.

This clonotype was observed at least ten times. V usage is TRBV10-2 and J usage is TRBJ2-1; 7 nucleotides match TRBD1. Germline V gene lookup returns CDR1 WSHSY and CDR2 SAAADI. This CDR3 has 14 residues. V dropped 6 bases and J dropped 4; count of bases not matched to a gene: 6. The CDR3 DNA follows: TGCGCCAGCAGGGGTCGACAGGGTTACAATGAGCAGTTCTTC. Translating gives CASRGRQGYNEQFF.

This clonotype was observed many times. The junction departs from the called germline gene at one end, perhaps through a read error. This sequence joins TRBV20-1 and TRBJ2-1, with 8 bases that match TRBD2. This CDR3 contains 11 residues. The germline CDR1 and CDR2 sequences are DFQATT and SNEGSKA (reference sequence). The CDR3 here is CSAVRPSGYLF. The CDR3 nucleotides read TGCAGTGCCGTCCGCCCTAGCGGGTACCTCTTC.